This TCR beta chain appears in the sequencing data of a study of graft-versus-host responses after intestinal transplantation. Looking at the study overall: After anti-thymocyte globulin induction, recipients took tacrolimus and steroids for approximately three years. Points from the study as a whole: The authors found GvH clones in recipient marrow, some appearing first in ileum or blood.

The V and J ends lost 2 bases and 1 base respectively, with 7 bases between them. The CDR3 length is 14 residues. In germline, CDR1 is SGHRS, CDR2 YFSETQ. As concerns this clone: Its antigen is as yet unknown.

TCRdb's table, derived via immunoSEQ multiplex PCR, lists solely in-frame clones and lacks some. The sample contains roughly 75,000 clones, 90% to 95% of which appear only once. The chain joins TRBV5-1 to TRBJ1-3, with unresolved D. The material was unstimulated CD4+ T cells sorted from spleen or lymph node cells, obtained before intestinal transplant. This receptor was identified in a human donor who received an intestinal transplant. The CDR3 bases are TGCGCCAGCAGCTTAGGAGGTTCTGGAAACACCATATATTTT. This encodes CASSLGGSGNTIYF.